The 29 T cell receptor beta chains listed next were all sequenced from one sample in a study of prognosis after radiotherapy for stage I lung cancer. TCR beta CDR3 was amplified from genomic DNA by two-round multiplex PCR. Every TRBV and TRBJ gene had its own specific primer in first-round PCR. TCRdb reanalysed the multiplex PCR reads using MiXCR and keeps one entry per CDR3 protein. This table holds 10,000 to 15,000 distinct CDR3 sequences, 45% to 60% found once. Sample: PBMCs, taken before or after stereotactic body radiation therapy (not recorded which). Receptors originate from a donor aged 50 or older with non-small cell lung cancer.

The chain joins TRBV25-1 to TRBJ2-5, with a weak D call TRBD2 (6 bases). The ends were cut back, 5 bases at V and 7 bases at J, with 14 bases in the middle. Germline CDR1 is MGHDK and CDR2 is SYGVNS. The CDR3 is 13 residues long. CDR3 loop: CASSLSGDRTQYF. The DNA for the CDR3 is TGTGCCAGCAGTCTCTCGGGGGACCGGACCCAGTACTTC.

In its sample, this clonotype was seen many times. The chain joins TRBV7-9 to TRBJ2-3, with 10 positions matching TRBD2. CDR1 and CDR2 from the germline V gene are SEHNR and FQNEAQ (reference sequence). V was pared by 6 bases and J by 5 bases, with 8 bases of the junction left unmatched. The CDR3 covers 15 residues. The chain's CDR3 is CASRNLAGDGDTQYF. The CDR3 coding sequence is TGTGCCAGCAGAAACCTAGCGGGAGATGGAGATACGCAGTATTTT.

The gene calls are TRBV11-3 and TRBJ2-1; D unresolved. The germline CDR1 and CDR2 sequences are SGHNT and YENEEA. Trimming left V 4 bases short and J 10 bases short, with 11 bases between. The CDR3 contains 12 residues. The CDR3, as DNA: TGTGCCAGCAGCTCCAGACTCCGGGAGCAGTTCTTC. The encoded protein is CASSSRLREQFF.

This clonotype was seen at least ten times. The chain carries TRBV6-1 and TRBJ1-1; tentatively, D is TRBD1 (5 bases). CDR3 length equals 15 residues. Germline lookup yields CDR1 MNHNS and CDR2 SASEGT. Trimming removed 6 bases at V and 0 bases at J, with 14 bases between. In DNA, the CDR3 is TGTGCCAGCAGACCACCCCCGGGGGTGAACACTGAAGCTTTCTTT. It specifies CASRPPPGVNTEAFF.

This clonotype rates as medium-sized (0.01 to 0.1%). The CDR3 here is CASSQGRQDGYTF. CDR3 nucleotide sequence: TGTGCCAGCAGCCAAGGTAGGCAGGATGGCTACACCTTC. The chain recombines TRBV3-1 with TRBJ1-2; D gene unclear. This CDR3 comprises 13 residues. Germline V gene sequence: CDR1 LGHDT, CDR2 YNNKEL (reference sequence). The V gene lost 1 base and the J gene lost 6 bases, with 9 bases spanning the gap.

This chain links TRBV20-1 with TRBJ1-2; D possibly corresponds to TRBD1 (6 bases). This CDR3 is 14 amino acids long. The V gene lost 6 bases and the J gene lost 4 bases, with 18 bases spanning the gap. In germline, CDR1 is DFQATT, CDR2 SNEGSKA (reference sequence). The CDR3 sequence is CSARQDNLVYGYTF. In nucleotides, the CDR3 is TGCAGTGCCAGACAGGACAATCTTGTCTATGGCTACACCTTC.

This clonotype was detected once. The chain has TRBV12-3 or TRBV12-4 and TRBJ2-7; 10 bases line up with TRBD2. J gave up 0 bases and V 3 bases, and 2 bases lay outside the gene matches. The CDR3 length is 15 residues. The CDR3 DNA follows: TGTGCCAGCAGTTTTGGACTAGCGGTCTCCTACGAGCAGTACTTC. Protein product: CASSFGLAVSYEQYF.

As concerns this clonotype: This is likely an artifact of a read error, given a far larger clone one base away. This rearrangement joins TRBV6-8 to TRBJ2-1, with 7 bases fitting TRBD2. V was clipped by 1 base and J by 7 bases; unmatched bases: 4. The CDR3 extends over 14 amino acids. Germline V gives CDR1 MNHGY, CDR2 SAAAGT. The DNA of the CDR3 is TGTGCCAGCAGTTACTGGGGAGGGCGAAATGAGCAGTTCTTC. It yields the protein CASSYWGGRNEQFF.

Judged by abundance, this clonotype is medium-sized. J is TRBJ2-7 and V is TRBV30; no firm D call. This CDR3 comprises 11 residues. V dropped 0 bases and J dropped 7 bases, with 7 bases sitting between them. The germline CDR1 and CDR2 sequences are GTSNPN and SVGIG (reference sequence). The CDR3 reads CAWSVIGEQYF. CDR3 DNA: TGTGCCTGGAGTGTAATCGGGGAGCAGTACTTC.

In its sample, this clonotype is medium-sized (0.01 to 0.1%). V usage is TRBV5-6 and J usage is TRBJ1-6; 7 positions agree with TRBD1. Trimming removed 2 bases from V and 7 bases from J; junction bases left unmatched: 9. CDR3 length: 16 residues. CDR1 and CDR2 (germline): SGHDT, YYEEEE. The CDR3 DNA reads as TGTGCCAGCAGCTTAGCTCCGGGACAGAACAATTCACCCCTCCACTTT. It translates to CASSLAPGQNNSPLHF.

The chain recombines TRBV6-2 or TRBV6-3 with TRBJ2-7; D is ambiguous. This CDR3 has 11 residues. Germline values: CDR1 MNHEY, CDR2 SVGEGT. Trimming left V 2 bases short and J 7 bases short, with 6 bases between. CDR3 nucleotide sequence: TGTGCCAGCAGTTACGGCGGTGAGCAGTACTTC. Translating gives CASSYGGEQYF.

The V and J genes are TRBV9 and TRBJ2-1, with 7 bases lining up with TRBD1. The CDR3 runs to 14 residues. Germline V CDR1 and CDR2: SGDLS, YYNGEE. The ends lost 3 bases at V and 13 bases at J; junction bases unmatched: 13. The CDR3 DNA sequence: TGTGCCAGCAGCGCCGGGACAGATTACAATTATCAGTTCTTC. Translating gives CASSAGTDYNYQFF.

The CDR3 protein is CSARYGGMNTEAFF. CDR3 DNA: TGCAGTGCTAGGTACGGTGGAATGAACACTGAAGCTTTCTTT. The rearrangement joins TRBV20-1 to TRBJ1-1; D remains ambiguous. Germline CDR1 DFQATT, CDR2 SNEGSKA (reference sequence). CDR3 length: 14 amino acids. V was trimmed by 3 bases and J by 0 bases, leaving 11 bases between them.

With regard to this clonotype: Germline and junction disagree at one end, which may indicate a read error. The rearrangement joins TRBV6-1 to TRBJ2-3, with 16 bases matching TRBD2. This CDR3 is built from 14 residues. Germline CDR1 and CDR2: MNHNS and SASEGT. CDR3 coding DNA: TGTGCCAGCATTGCTGGGACTAGCGGGAGGGCGCATTATTTT. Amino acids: CASIAGTSGRAHYF.

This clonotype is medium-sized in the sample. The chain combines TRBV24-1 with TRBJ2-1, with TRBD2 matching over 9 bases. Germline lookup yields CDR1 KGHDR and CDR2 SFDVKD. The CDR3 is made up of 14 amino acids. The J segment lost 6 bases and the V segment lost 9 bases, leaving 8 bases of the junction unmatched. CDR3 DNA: TGTGCCACCGTGGCGGGAGGGCCCGGCAATGAGCAGTTCTTC. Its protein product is CATVAGGPGNEQFF.

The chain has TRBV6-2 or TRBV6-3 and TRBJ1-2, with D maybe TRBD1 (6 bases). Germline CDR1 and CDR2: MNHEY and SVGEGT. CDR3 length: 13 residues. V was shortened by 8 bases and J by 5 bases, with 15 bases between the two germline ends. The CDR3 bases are TGTGCCAGCCACAGGGCCCTGACTTATGGCTACACCTTC. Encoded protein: CASHRALTYGYTF.

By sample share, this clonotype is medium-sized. The CDR3 loop reads CARDRAAGYTF. The CDR3, as DNA: TGTGCTAGGGACAGGGCGGCTGGCTACACCTTC. This chain uses TRBV30 with TRBJ1-2; TRBD1 aligns across 9 bases. Germline V gene sequence: CDR1 GTSNPN, CDR2 SVGIG (reference sequence). This CDR3 is 11 amino acids long.

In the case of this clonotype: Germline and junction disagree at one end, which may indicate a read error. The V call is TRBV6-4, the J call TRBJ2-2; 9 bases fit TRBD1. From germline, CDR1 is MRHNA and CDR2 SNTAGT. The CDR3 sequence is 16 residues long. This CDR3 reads CASSDSGQGNIGELFF. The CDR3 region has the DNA TGTGCCAGCAGTGACTCCGGACAGGGGAACATCGGGGAGCTGTTTTTT.

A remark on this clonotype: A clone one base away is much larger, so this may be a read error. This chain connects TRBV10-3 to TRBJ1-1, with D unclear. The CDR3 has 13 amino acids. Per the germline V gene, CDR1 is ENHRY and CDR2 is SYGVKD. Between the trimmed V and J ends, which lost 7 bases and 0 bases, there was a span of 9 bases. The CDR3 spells CAINGPMNTEAFF. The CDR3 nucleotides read TGTGCCATCAATGGCCCAATGAACACTGAAGCTTTCTTT.

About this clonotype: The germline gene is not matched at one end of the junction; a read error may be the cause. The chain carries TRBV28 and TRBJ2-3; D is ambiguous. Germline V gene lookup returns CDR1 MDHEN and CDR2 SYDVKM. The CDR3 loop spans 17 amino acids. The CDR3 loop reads CASSLRLAHFSTDTQYF. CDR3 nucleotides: TGTGCCAGCAGTCTTCGGTTGGCGCACTTTAGCACGGATACGCAGTATTTT.

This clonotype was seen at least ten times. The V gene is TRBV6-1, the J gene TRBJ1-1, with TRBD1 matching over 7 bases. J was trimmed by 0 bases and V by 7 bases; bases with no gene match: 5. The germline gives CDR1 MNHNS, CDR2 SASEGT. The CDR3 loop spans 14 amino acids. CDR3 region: CASTPTGLNTEAFF. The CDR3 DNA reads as TGTGCCAGCACCCCGACAGGGCTGAACACTGAAGCTTTCTTT.

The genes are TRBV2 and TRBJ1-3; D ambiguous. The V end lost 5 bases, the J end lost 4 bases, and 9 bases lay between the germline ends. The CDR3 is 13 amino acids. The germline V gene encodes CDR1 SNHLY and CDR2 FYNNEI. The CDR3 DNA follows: TGTGCCAGCAGTCCAACCTCCGGAAACACCATATATTTT. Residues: CASSPTSGNTIYF.

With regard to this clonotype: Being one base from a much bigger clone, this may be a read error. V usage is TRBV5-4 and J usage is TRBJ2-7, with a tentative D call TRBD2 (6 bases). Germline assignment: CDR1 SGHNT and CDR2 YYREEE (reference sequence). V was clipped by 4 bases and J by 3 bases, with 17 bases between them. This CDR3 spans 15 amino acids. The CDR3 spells CASSPASVSFYEQYF. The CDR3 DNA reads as TGTGCCAGCAGCCCCGCTAGCGTGAGTTTCTACGAGCAGTACTTC.

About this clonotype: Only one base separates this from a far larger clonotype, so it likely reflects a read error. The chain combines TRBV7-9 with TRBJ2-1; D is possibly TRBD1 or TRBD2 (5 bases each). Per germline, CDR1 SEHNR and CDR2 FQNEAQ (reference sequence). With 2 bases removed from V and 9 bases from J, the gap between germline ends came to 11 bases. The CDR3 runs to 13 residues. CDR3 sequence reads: CASSLLVRGEQFF. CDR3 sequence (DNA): TGTGCCAGCAGCTTACTGGTGAGGGGTGAGCAGTTCTTC. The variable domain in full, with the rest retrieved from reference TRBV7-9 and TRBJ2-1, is DTGVSQNPRHKITKRGQNVTFRCDPISEHNRLYWYRQTLGQGPEFLTYFQNEAQLEKSRLLSDRFSAERPKGSFSTLEIQRTEQGDSAMYLCASSLLVRGEQFFGPGTRLTVL.

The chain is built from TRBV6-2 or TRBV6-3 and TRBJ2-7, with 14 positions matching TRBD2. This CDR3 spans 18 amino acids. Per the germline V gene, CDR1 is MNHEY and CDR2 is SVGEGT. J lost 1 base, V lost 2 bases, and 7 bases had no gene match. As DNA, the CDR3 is TGTGCCAGCAGTTACGGGACTAGCGGGAGACCGCGGTCCTACGAGCAGTACTTC. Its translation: CASSYGTSGRPRSYEQYF.

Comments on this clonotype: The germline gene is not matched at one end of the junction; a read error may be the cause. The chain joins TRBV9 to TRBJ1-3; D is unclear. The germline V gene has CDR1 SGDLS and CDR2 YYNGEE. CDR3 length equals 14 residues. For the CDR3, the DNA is TGTGCCAGCAGCGTGATCCCCTCTGGAAACACCACATATTTT. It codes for CASSVIPSGNTTYF.

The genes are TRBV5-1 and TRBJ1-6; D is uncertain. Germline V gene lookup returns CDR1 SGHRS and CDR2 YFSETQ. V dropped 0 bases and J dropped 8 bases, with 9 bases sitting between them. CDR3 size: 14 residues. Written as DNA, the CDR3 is TGCGCCAGCAGCTTGGGCCTATCTGATTCACCCCTCCACTTT. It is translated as CASSLGLSDSPLHF.

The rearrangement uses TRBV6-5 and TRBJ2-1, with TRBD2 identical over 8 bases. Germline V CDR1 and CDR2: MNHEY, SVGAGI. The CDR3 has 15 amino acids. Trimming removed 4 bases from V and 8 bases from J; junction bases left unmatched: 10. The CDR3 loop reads CASSLLAVLGDEQFF. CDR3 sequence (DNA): TGTGCCAGCAGTTTACTAGCGGTCTTGGGGGATGAGCAGTTCTTC.

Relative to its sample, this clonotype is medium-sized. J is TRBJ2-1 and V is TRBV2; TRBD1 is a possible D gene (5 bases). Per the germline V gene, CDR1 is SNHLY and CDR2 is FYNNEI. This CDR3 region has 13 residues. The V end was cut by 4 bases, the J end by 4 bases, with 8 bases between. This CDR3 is CASSVAGYNEQFF. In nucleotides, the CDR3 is TGTGCCAGCAGTGTAGCAGGGTACAATGAGCAGTTCTTC.